Following are 25 T cell receptor beta chains from one sample sequenced in a study of blood T cell repertoires in COVID-19. The protocol was immunoSEQ multiplex PCR, while the TCRdb copy is restricted to in-frame clones and leaves out a portion. The data contain about 400,000 clones, about 89% of them singletons. The sequenced sample was peripheral blood. The receptors originated from a man aged 35-49 years with acute or convalescent COVID-19.

This chain links TRBV5-4 with TRBJ2-5; no clear D. V was shortened by 4 bases and J by 2 bases, with 15 bases between the two germline ends. Germline loops: CDR1 SGHNT, CDR2 YYREEE (reference sequence). The CDR3 has 15 residues. CDR3 region: CASSQKAGQQETQYF. The CDR3 coding sequence is TGTGCCAGCAGCCAGAAAGCTGGGCAGCAAGAGACCCAGTACTTC.

V gene TRBV10-2 combines with J gene TRBJ1-4; no reliable D call. There are 14 residues in the CDR3. V shed 2 bases and J shed 3 bases, with 7 bases lying between them. Germline V lookup: CDR1 WSHSY, CDR2 SAAADI. The CDR3 region has the DNA TGCGCCAGCAGTGAGAATGGCCCTAATGAAAAACTGTTTTTT. Protein product: CASSENGPNEKLFF.

This clone appeared a few times. Additional DNA sequences in this sample encode the identical CDR3. The chain couples TRBV12-3 or TRBV12-4 to TRBJ1-5; maybe TRBD1 (6 bases). V lost 6 bases and J 7 bases, leaving 13 bases between the germline ends. This CDR3 is 13 amino acids long. CDR3 DNA sequence: TGTGCCAGCAGCGGGGGGGCGGGACAGCCCCAGCATTTT. This encodes CASSGGAGQPQHF.

V gene TRBV5-1 combines with J gene TRBJ1-1; 7 bases fit TRBD1. Per the germline V gene, CDR1 is SGHRS and CDR2 is YFSETQ. The CDR3 has 13 residues. Trimming took 3 bases from V and 5 from J; bases not matched to a gene: 4. CDR3 amino acids: CASSYPGGTEAFF. CDR3 bases: TGCGCCAGCAGCTACCCAGGGGGGACTGAAGCTTTCTTT.

This chain links TRBV4-2 with TRBJ1-1; D remains ambiguous. V lost 4 bases to trimming and J lost 4 bases, with 19 bases between them. The CDR3 is 16 amino acids. Germline loops: CDR1 LGHNA, CDR2 YNFKEQ. The CDR3: CASSPAMGSEGTEAFF. The DNA of the CDR3 is TGTGCCAGCAGCCCCGCCATGGGTTCCGAGGGCACTGAAGCTTTCTTT.

The V and J genes are TRBV9 and TRBJ2-1; 7 nucleotides agree with TRBD2. The CDR3 has 15 amino acids. Germline CDR1 and CDR2: SGDLS and YYNGEE. The V segment lost 0 bases and the J segment 7 bases; nucleotides outside the gene matches: 7. The CDR3 DNA is TGTGCCAGCAGCGTAGATGGGACTACCGGGAATGAGCAGTTCTTC. This gives the protein CASSVDGTTGNEQFF. Filled out from reference TRBV9 and TRBJ2-1, the complete variable domain reads DSGVTQTPKHLITATGQRVTLRCSPRSGDLSVYWYQQSLDQGLQFLIQYYNGEERAKGNILERFSAQQFPDLHSELNLSSLELGDSALYFCASSVDGTTGNEQFFGPGTRLTVL.

The CDR3 spells CASSVARQGYNEQFF. The CDR3, as DNA: TGTGCCAGCAGCGTAGCGAGACAGGGCTACAATGAGCAGTTCTTC. The chain uses TRBV9 and TRBJ2-1, with TRBD1 matching 7 bases. The length of the CDR3 is 15 residues. CDR1 SGDLS and CDR2 YYNGEE come from the germline V gene. V shed 0 bases and J 3 bases; nucleotides not matched to a gene: 3.

The chain carries TRBV9 and TRBJ1-6; 8 bases line up with TRBD1. V was clipped by 0 bases and J by 7 bases; unmatched bases: 3. The CDR3 is 15 amino acids. Germline values: CDR1 SGDLS, CDR2 YYNGEE. The DNA of the CDR3 is TGTGCCAGCAGCGTAGACAGGGGGTGGAATTCACCCCTCCACTTT. Translated: CASSVDRGWNSPLHF.

This chain links TRBV7-9 with TRBJ2-7; a weak D match, TRBD2 (6 bases). The CDR3 runs 16 residues. V lost 6 bases, J lost 2 bases, and 20 bases lay in between. Germline V gives CDR1 SEHNR, CDR2 FQNEAQ (reference sequence). CDR3 sequence: CASRPKTRLGPYEQYF. The CDR3, as DNA: TGTGCCAGCAGACCCAAGACTAGATTGGGGCCCTACGAGCAGTACTTC.

The V call is TRBV6-5, the J call TRBJ2-3, with TRBD2 matching 10 bases. The trim removed 7 bases at V and 6 bases at J, leaving 10 bases unmatched. CDR3 size: 15 residues. Germline CDR1 is MNHEY and CDR2 is SVGAGI. This chain's CDR3 is CASINRAGGWDTQYF. The DNA of the CDR3 is TGTGCCAGCATCAACCGAGCGGGGGGGTGGGATACGCAGTATTTT.

The chain has TRBV29-1 and TRBJ2-7; D perhaps matches TRBD1 (6 bases). The V and J ends lost 6 bases and 2 bases respectively, with 20 bases between them. The CDR3 has 15 amino acids. CDR1 and CDR2 (germline): SQVTM, ANQGSEA. The CDR3 sequence: CSVKGTPQGAYEQYF. The CDR3 DNA sequence: TGCAGCGTGAAAGGGACCCCACAGGGCGCCTACGAGCAGTACTTC.

This chain links TRBV15 with TRBJ1-5; no firm D call. The CDR3 runs 15 residues. V lost 2 bases and J 1 base, leaving 9 bases between the germline ends. Germline V lookup: CDR1 LNHNV, CDR2 YYDKDF (reference sequence). CDR3 residues: CATSRSVGSNQPQHF. DNA of the CDR3: TGTGCCACCAGCAGAAGCGTAGGAAGCAATCAGCCCCAGCATTTT.

The gene calls are TRBV27 and TRBJ2-7; no clear D gene. V was clipped by 3 bases and J by 6 bases, with 15 bases between them. The CDR3 spans 14 residues. Germline V gives CDR1 MNHEY, CDR2 SMNVEV (reference sequence). CDR3 DNA: TGTGCCAGCAGTTTCACAGTAAAGTTTGGCGAGCAGTACTTC. This sequence encodes CASSFTVKFGEQYF.

This rearrangement joins TRBV12-5 to TRBJ1-1, with D maybe TRBD1 (6 bases). V gave up 3 bases and J gave up 4 bases, with 18 bases separating them. The CDR3 loop spans 16 amino acids. The germline V gene encodes CDR1 LGHNT and CDR2 FRNRAP. CDR3 bases: TGTGCTAGTGGTTTCCGGAACAGGGAATGGGGCACTGAAGCTTTCTTT. It is translated as CASGFRNREWGTEAFF.

This chain links TRBV7-3 with TRBJ2-7; TRBD2 agrees at 7 bases. V lost 1 base, J lost 4 bases, and 10 bases stayed unmatched. This CDR3 comprises 16 residues. Germline CDR1 is SGHTA and CDR2 is FQGTGA. The CDR3 spells CASSLSPGGRLYEQYF. In DNA, the CDR3 is TGTGCCAGCAGCTTAAGCCCCGGGGGGAGGCTTTACGAGCAGTACTTC.

This sequence joins TRBV6-5 and TRBJ2-7; TRBD1 agrees at 11 bases. V was clipped by 4 bases and J by 5 bases; unmatched bases: 7. CDR3 length equals 15 residues. Looked up from germline, CDR1 is MNHEY and CDR2 is SVGAGI. This chain's CDR3 is CASSSGTGGSNEQYF. CDR3 in DNA: TGTGCCAGCAGTTCCGGGACAGGGGGTAGTAACGAGCAGTACTTC.

The chain recombines TRBV19 with TRBJ1-5; possibly TRBD1 for D (5 bases). The CDR3 length is 12 residues. CDR1 and CDR2 from the germline V gene are LNHDA and SQIVND (reference sequence). Trimming removed 8 bases from V and 6 bases from J, with 11 bases in between. The CDR3 here is CASQLQGQPQHF. CDR3 nucleotides: TGTGCCAGTCAACTTCAGGGTCAGCCCCAGCATTTT.

The chain uses TRBV28 and TRBJ2-7; possibly TRBD2 for D (8 bases). V gave up 6 bases and J gave up 0 bases, with 21 bases separating them. The CDR3 is 17 residues long. The germline gives CDR1 MDHEN, CDR2 SYDVKM. For the CDR3, the DNA is TGTGCCAGCAGCCTCCAAGGGGGCGGGGGGAACTCCTACGAGCAGTACTTC. Amino acid sequence: CASSLQGGGGNSYEQYF. Full variable domain (rest looked up from reference TRBV28 and TRBJ2-7): DVKVTQSSRYLVKRTGEKVFLECVQDMDHENMFWYRQDPGLGLRLIYFSYDVKMKEKGDIPEGYSVSREKKERFSLILESASTNQTSMYLCASSLQGGGGNSYEQYFGPGTRLTVT.

The CDR3 DNA is TGTGCCAGCACCATAGATGGGACAGGGGACAATGAGCAGTTCTTC. Translation: CASTIDGTGDNEQFF. The rearrangement joins TRBV28 to TRBJ2-1; 10 bases map to TRBD1. The V gene's germline CDR1 is MDHEN and CDR2 SYDVKM. The CDR3 extends over 15 amino acids. Unmatched junction bases numbered 8, after V lost 7 bases and J lost 5 bases.

This chain links TRBV28 with TRBJ1-4; 7 bases map to TRBD1. The CDR3 runs to 19 residues. Germline CDR1 is MDHEN and CDR2 is SYDVKM. V was pared by 4 bases and J by 1 base, with 15 bases of the junction left unmatched. The CDR3 DNA reads as TGTGCCAGCAGTTCTCCGGGACAGAGCCCATTCGTAACTAATGAAAAACTGTTTTTT. The encoded protein is CASSSPGQSPFVTNEKLFF.

J is TRBJ2-1 and V is TRBV6-5, with D perhaps matching TRBD2 (6 bases). Germline-derived CDR1 and CDR2 are MNHEY and SVGAGI. V was trimmed by 0 bases and J by 9 bases, leaving 12 bases between them. The CDR3 is 14 residues long. The CDR3 nucleotides read TGTGCCAGCAGTTACTCGTATGGAGGGACTGAGCAGTTCTTC. Translated, it gives CASSYSYGGTEQFF.

The chain carries TRBV12-5 and TRBJ1-6, with TRBD1 identical over 8 bases. This CDR3 has 17 amino acids. Germline V gene lookup returns CDR1 LGHNT and CDR2 FRNRAP. The junction had 8 bases not matched to a gene; V was cut back by 2 bases and J by 5 bases. The CDR3 nucleotides read TGTGCTAGTGGTTTGCTCCTGGGACAGGCCCATAATTCACCCCTCCACTTT. The encoded protein is CASGLLLGQAHNSPLHF. Using reference TRBV12-5 and TRBJ1-6 for the parts outside the CDR3, the full variable domain is DARVTQTPRHKVTEMGQEVTMRCQPILGHNTVFWYRQTMMQGLELLAYFRNRAPLDDSGMPKDRFSAEMPDATLATLKIQPSEPRDSAVYFCASGLLLGQAHNSPLHFGNGTRLTVT.

The chain carries TRBV3-1 (or the pseudogene TRBV3-2) and TRBJ2-5; 11 nucleotides line up with TRBD2. CDR1 LGHDT and CDR2 YNNKEL come from the germline V gene (reference sequence). This CDR3 region has 15 residues. Trimming at V came to 6 bases and at J to 4 bases, leaving 7 bases not matched to a gene. The CDR3 DNA is TGTGCCAGCAGACCCACTAGCGGGAGCCCAGAGACCCAGTACTTC. Translated, it gives CASRPTSGSPETQYF.

The V and J genes are TRBV5-4 and TRBJ1-1; 9 bases agree with TRBD1. The CDR3 is 16 residues long. CDR1 and CDR2 (germline): SGHNT, YYREEE (reference sequence). The V segment lost 0 bases and the J segment 8 bases; nucleotides outside the gene matches: 11. Here the CDR3 reads CASSLDISDRGGEAFF. The CDR3 DNA is TGTGCCAGCAGCTTGGACATCTCCGACAGGGGGGGGGAAGCTTTCTTT.

The gene calls are TRBV12-2 and TRBJ1-2; TRBD1 is the table's D call and was not checked against the DNA. TRBV12-2 is a documented pseudogene. The CDR3 consists of 15 residues. The CDR3 sequence is CASRPRETGGYGYTF. Written as DNA, the CDR3 is TGTGCAAGTCGCCCACGAGAGACAGGGGGCTATGGCTACACCTTC.